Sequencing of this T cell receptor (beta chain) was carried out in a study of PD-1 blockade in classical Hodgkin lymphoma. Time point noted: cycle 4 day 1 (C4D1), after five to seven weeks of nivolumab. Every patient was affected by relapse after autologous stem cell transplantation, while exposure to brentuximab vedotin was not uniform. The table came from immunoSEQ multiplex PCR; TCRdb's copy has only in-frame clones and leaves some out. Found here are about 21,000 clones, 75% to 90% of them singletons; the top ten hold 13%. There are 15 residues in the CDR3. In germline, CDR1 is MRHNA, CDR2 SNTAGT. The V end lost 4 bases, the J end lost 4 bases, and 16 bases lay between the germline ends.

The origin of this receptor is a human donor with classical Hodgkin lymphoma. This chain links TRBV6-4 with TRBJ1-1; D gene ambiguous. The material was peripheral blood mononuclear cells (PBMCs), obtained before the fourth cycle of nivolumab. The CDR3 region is CASSAAHGRPTEAFF. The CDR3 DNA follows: TGTGCCAGCAGTGCAGCCCACGGGAGGCCCACTGAAGCTTTCTTT.